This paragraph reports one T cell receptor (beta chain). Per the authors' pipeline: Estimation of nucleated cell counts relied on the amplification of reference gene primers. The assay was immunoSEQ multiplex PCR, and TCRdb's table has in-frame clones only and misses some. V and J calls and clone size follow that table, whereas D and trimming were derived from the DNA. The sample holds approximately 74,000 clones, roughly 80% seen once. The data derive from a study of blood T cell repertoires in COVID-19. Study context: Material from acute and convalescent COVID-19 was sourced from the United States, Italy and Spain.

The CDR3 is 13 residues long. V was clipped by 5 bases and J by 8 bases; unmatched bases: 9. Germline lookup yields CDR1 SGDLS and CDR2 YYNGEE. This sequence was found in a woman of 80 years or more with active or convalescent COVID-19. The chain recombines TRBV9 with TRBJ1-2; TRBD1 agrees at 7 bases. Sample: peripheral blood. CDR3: CASRDGTADGYTF. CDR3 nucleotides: TGTGCCAGCAGAGACGGGACAGCTGACGGCTACACCTTC.